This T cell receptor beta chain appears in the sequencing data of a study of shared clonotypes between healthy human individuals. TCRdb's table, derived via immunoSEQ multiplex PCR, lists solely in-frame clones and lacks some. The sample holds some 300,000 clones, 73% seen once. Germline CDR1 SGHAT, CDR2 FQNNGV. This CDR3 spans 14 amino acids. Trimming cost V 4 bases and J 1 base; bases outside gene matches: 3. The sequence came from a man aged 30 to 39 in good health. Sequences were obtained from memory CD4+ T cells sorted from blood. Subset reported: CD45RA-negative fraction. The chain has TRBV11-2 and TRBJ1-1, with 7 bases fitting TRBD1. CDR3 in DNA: TGTGCCAGCAGCTCCCGACAGGGGAACACTGAAGCTTTCTTT. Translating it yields CASSSRQGNTEAFF.